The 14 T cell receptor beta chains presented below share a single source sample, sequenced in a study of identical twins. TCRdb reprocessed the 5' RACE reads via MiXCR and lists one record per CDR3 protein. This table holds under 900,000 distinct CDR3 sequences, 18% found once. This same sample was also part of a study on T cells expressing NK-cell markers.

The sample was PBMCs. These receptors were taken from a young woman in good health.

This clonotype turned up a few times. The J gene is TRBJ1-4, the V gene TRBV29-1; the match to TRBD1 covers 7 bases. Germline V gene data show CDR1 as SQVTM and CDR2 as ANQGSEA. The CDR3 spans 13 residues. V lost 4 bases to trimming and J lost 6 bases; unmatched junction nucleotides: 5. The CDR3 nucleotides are TGCAGCGTTGGCCAGGGGGATTATGAAAAACTGTTTTTT. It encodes CSVGQGDYEKLFF.

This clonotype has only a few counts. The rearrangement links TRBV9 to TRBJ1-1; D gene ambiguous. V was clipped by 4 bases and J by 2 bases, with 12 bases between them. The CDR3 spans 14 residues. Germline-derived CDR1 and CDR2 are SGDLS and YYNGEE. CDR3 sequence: CASSPSNENTEAFF. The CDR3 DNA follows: TGTGCCAGCAGCCCGTCAAACGAAAACACTGAAGCTTTCTTT.

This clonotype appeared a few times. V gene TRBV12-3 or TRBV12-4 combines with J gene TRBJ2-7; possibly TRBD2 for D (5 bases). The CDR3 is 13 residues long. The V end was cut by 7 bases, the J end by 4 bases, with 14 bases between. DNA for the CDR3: TGTGCCAGCAAAAAGGACTGGGTTTACGAGCAGTACTTC. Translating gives CASKKDWVYEQYF.

CDR3 DNA sequence: TGTGCCAGCAGTTTTGTGGCGGGTGGGACCTACAATGAGCAGTTCTTC. This gives the protein CASSFVAGGTYNEQFF. The chain joins TRBV28 to TRBJ2-1; D might be TRBD2 (5 bases). The CDR3 covers 16 residues. The V gene's germline CDR1 is MDHEN and CDR2 SYDVKM. Trimming stripped 3 bases from V and 2 bases from J, with 14 bases between.

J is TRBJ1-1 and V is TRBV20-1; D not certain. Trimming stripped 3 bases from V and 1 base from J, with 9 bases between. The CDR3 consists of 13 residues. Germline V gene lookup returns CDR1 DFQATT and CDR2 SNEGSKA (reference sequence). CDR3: CSARFLGNTEAFF. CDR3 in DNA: TGCAGTGCTAGGTTTTTAGGGAACACTGAAGCTTTCTTT.

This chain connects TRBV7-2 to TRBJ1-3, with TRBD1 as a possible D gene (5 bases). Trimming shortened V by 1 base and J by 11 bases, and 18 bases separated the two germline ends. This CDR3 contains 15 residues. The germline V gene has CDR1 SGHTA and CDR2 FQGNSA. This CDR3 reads CASSLGGTSPGAIYF. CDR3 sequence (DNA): TGTGCCAGCAGCTTAGGGGGGACGTCCCCGGGTGCCATATATTTT.

CDR3 residues: CASSLSTGRAYEQYF. The DNA of the CDR3 is TGCGCCAGCAGCCTAAGCACAGGGCGGGCATACGAGCAGTACTTC. The rearrangement uses TRBV4-3 and TRBJ2-7, with D possibly matching TRBD1 (6 bases). Trimming shortened V by 4 bases and J by 4 bases, and 17 bases separated the two germline ends. CDR3 length: 15 residues. CDR1 LGHNA and CDR2 YSLEER come from the germline V gene.

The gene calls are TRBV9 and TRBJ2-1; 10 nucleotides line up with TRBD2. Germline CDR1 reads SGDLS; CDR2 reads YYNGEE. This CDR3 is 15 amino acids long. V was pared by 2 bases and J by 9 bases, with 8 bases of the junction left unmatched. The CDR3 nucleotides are TGTGCCAGCAGCGTGGGCGGGACTAGCGTGGGTGAGCAGTTCTTC. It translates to CASSVGGTSVGEQFF.

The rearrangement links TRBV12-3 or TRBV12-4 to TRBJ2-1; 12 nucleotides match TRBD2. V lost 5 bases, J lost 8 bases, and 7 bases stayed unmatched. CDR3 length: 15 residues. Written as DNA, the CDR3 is TGTGCCAGCAGTCCTAGCGGGAGGGCCCCCGATGAGCAGTTCTTC. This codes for CASSPSGRAPDEQFF.

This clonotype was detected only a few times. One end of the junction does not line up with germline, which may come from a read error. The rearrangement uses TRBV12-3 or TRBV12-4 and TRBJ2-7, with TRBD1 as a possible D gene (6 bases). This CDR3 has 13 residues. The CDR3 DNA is TGTGCCAGCAGTCCTTCCCCCGGGCAGGGGACCTTCTTC. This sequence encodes CASSPSPGQGTFF.

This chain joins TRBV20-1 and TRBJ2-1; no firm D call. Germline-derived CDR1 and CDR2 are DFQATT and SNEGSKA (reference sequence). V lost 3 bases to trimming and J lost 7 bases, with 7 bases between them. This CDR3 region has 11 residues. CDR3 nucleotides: TGCAGTGCTAGGGAAAAGAATGAGCAGTTCTTC. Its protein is CSAREKNEQFF.

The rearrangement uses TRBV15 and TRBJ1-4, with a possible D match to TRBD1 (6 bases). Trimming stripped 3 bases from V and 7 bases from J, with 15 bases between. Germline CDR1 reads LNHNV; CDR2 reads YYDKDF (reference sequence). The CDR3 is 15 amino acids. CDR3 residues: CATSSSRGQGEKLFF. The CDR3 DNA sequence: TGTGCCACCAGCAGTTCGCGGGGGCAAGGTGAAAAACTGTTTTTT.

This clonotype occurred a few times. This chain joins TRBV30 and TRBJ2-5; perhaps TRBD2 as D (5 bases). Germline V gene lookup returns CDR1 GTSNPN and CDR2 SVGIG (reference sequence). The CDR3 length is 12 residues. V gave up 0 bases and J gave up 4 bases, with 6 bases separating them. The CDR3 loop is CAWSVGRETQYF. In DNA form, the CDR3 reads TGTGCCTGGAGTGTAGGGAGAGAGACCCAGTACTTC.

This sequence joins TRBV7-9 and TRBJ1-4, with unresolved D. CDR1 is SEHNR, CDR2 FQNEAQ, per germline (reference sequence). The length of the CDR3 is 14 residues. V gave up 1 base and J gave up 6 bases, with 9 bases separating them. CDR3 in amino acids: CASSLDLRDEKLFF. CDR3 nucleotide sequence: TGTGCCAGCAGCTTAGATTTGAGGGATGAAAAACTGTTTTTT.